The 29 T cell receptor beta chains reported below all come from one sample, sequenced in a study of shared clonotypes between healthy human individuals. CD45RO-negative, CCR7-positively selected cells formed the naive CD8 fraction, excluding terminally differentiated effector memory CD45RA+ cells. Profiled with immunoSEQ multiplex PCR; TCRdb holds only in-frame clones, not every one. Of about 2.2 million clones in the sample, 90% to 95% were seen once. The sequenced sample consisted of naive CD8+ T cells from PBMCs. These receptors were obtained from a man younger than 30 in good health. Some clones in this sample may be carry-over from other donors' samples.

This clone showed up just a few times. The J gene is TRBJ1-1, the V gene TRBV5-1; unclear D gene. Trimming pared 0 bases from V and 4 bases from J, leaving 7 bases between. The CDR3 consists of 13 residues. Germline CDR1 and CDR2: SGHRS and YFSETQ. This chain's CDR3 is CASSLGFATEAFF. CDR3 DNA sequence: TGCGCCAGCAGCTTGGGTTTCGCCACTGAAGCTTTCTTT.

V gene TRBV11-3 combines with J gene TRBJ2-2; TRBD1 matches 7 bases. The V segment lost 5 bases and the J segment 4 bases; nucleotides outside the gene matches: 10. The CDR3 length is 16 residues. From germline, CDR1 is SGHNT and CDR2 YENEEA. CDR3 in DNA: TGTGCCAGCAGCCCCCCGGGACAGTTGGGCACCGGGGAGCTGTTTTTT. This sequence encodes CASSPPGQLGTGELFF.

The V call is TRBV18, the J call TRBJ2-1, with 12 bases identical to TRBD2. The CDR3 has 15 amino acids. CDR1 is KGHSH and CDR2 is LQKENI in the germline V gene. Trimming removed 3 bases from V and 9 bases from J; junction bases left unmatched: 6. The CDR3 region has the DNA TGTGCCAGCTCACCCTCTAGCGGGAGGGTTAGTGAGCAGTTCTTC. The encoded protein is CASSPSSGRVSEQFF.

This rearrangement joins TRBV27 to TRBJ1-2; the D is unclear. This CDR3 region has 15 residues. The ends were cut back, 2 bases at V and 0 bases at J, with 10 bases in the middle. The germline gives CDR1 MNHEY, CDR2 SMNVEV (reference sequence). CDR3 protein: CASSLIPSANYGYTF. The CDR3 DNA reads as TGTGCCAGCAGTTTAATCCCGAGCGCTAACTATGGCTACACCTTC.

This chain joins TRBV5-8 and TRBJ1-5; D uncertain. The germline V and J ends were trimmed by 4 bases and 0 bases, with 11 bases remaining between them. The CDR3 has 15 amino acids. The germline V gene encodes CDR1 SGHTS and CDR2 YDEGEE. CDR3 amino acids: CASSPRGVSNQPQHF. The CDR3 DNA follows: TGTGCCAGCAGCCCGCGCGGGGTTAGCAATCAGCCCCAGCATTTT.

This clone appeared a single time. V usage is TRBV5-1 and J usage is TRBJ1-1; perhaps TRBD1 as D (5 bases). The CDR3 loop spans 11 amino acids. V lost 5 bases and J lost 8, with 10 bases in between. Germline lookup yields CDR1 SGHRS and CDR2 YFSETQ. The DNA for the CDR3 is TGCGCCAGCAGTTTCGCAGGGGAAGCTTTCTTT. This encodes CASSFAGEAFF.

The chain recombines TRBV27 with TRBJ2-7, with 8 bases lining up with TRBD2. Germline V CDR1 and CDR2: MNHEY, SMNVEV (reference sequence). The CDR3 is made up of 17 amino acids. V gave up 2 bases and J gave up 3 bases; unmatched junction bases: 12. CDR3 bases: TGTGCCAGCAGTTTAGGGTTACCGGGACTAGGTGGCTACGAGCAGTACTTC. The encoded protein is CASSLGLPGLGGYEQYF.

V is TRBV27 and J is TRBJ2-7; the D gene is possibly TRBD2 (5 bases). The CDR3 covers 16 residues. Trimming shortened V by 6 bases and J by 3 bases, and 21 bases separated the two germline ends. Germline V gene sequence: CDR1 MNHEY, CDR2 SMNVEV (reference sequence). The CDR3 sequence: CASRGGLLDPHYEQYF. The CDR3 bases are TGTGCCAGCAGAGGCGGGTTACTAGACCCCCACTACGAGCAGTACTTC.

This clone came up once. CDR3 amino acids: CASSSSRGTGYYEQYF. In nucleotides, the CDR3 is TGTGCCAGCAGTTCCTCCCGGGGGACAGGGTACTACGAGCAGTACTTC. The V gene is TRBV28, the J gene TRBJ2-7; 9 nucleotides line up with TRBD1. The V segment lost 4 bases and the J segment 3 bases; nucleotides outside the gene matches: 10. CDR1 and CDR2 from the germline V gene are MDHEN and SYDVKM. The CDR3 covers 16 residues.

The CDR3 loop is CASSLARTGGTEAFF. The CDR3 nucleotides read TGTGCCAGCAGTTTGGCTAGGACAGGGGGCACTGAAGCTTTCTTT. The chain links TRBV28 to TRBJ1-1, with 10 bases matching TRBD1. Germline CDR1 is MDHEN and CDR2 is SYDVKM. This CDR3 has 15 amino acids. V shed 3 bases and J 4 bases; nucleotides not matched to a gene: 5. The whole variable domain, remainder taken from reference TRBV28 and TRBJ1-1, is DVKVTQSSRYLVKRTGEKVFLECVQDMDHENMFWYRQDPGLGLRLIYFSYDVKMKEKGDIPEGYSVSREKKERFSLILESASTNQTSMYLCASSLARTGGTEAFFGQGTRLTVV.

The chain has TRBV27 and TRBJ2-3; 8 bases align to TRBD2. The CDR3 length is 15 residues. Germline V gives CDR1 MNHEY, CDR2 SMNVEV (reference sequence). Losses at the gene ends were 3 bases for V and 1 base for J; bases not matched to a gene: 3. The CDR3 here is CASSFTSGGTDTQYF. In DNA, the CDR3 is TGTGCCAGCAGTTTTACTAGCGGAGGCACAGATACGCAGTATTTT.

The chain links TRBV9 to TRBJ1-2; maybe TRBD1 (6 bases). CDR3 size: 17 residues. Germline V gene sequence: CDR1 SGDLS, CDR2 YYNGEE. V gave up 3 bases and J gave up 3 bases, with 21 bases separating them. As DNA, the CDR3 is TGTGCCAGCAGCGCCCGGGGGCGCCCATCTGGCGACTATGGCTACACCTTC. It translates to CASSARGRPSGDYGYTF.

The rearrangement links TRBV19 to TRBJ2-1; maybe TRBD2 (5 bases). Germline loops: CDR1 LNHDA, CDR2 SQIVND (reference sequence). The V gene lost 6 bases and the J gene lost 0 bases, with 12 bases spanning the gap. The CDR3 has 15 residues. CDR3 in amino acids: CASREHGSSYNEQFF. The CDR3 nucleotides read TGTGCCAGTAGGGAACATGGGAGCTCCTACAATGAGCAGTTCTTC. Filled out from reference TRBV19 and TRBJ2-1, the complete variable domain reads DGGITQSPKYLFRKEGQNVTLSCEQNLNHDAMYWYRQDPGQGLRLIYYSQIVNDFQKGDIAEGYSVSREKKESFPLTVTSAQKNPTAFYLCASREHGSSYNEQFFGPGTRLTVL.

The chain employs TRBV11-2 and TRBJ2-3; the D gene is possibly TRBD1 (5 bases). This CDR3 has 14 amino acids. Trimming took off 1 base at V and 2 bases at J, with 7 bases between the two ends. The germline gives CDR1 SGHAT, CDR2 FQNNGV. CDR3 nucleotides: TGTGCCAGCAGCTTAGGGGGCCTCACAGATACGCAGTATTTT. Translating it yields CASSLGGLTDTQYF. Together with reference TRBV11-2 and TRBJ2-3, the CDR3 gives the full variable domain: EAGVAQSPRYKIIEKRQSVAFWCNPISGHATLYWYQQILGQGPKLLIQFQNNGVVDDSQLPKDRFSAERLKGVDSTLKIQPAKLEDSAVYLCASSLGGLTDTQYFGPGTRLTVL.

V gene TRBV27 combines with J gene TRBJ2-5, with TRBD2 as a possible D gene (6 bases). V lost 5 bases and J 13 bases, leaving 17 bases between the germline ends. Looked up from germline, CDR1 is MNHEY and CDR2 is SMNVEV (reference sequence). The CDR3 sequence is 12 residues long. This CDR3 is CASSPTGLPSYF. CDR3 nucleotide sequence: TGTGCCAGCAGTCCGACGGGACTCCCCTCGTACTTC.

The V and J genes are TRBV5-8 and TRBJ2-7; the D is unclear. The germline V and J ends were trimmed by 2 bases and 2 bases, with 5 bases remaining between them. From germline, CDR1 is SGHTS and CDR2 YDEGEE. The CDR3 has 12 amino acids. The CDR3 loop is CASSLLPYEQYF. As DNA, the CDR3 is TGTGCCAGCAGCTTACTACCCTACGAGCAGTACTTC. Looking up the rest from reference TRBV5-8 and TRBJ2-7 gives the full variable domain: EAGVTQSPTHLIKTRGQQATLRCSPISGHTSVYWYQQALGLGLQFLLWYDEGEERNRGNFPPRFSGRQFPNYSSELNVNALELEDSALYLCASSLLPYEQYFGPGTRLTVT.

The chain recombines TRBV5-5 with TRBJ1-5, with 9 positions matching TRBD1. CDR1 and CDR2 (germline): SGHKS, YYEKEE (reference sequence). This CDR3 contains 14 residues. J gave up 7 bases and V 4 bases, and 6 bases lay outside the gene matches. The chain's CDR3 is CASSRTGEGQPQHF. For the CDR3, the DNA is TGTGCCAGCAGCCGGACAGGGGAGGGACAGCCCCAGCATTTT. Supplemented by reference TRBV5-5 and TRBJ1-5, the full variable domain reads DAGVTQSPTHLIKTRGQQVTLRCSPISGHKSVSWYQQVLGQGPQFIFQYYEKEERGRGNFPDRFSARQFPNYSSELNVNALLLGDSALYLCASSRTGEGQPQHFGDGTRLSIL.

The chain carries TRBV14 and TRBJ2-7, with TRBD1 matching over 8 bases. Trimming took 0 bases from V and 5 from J; bases not matched to a gene: 9. The length of the CDR3 is 16 residues. Germline lookup yields CDR1 SGHDN and CDR2 FVKESK. The DNA of the CDR3 is TGTGCCAGCAGCCAAGATGGTCGCAGGGGGCGTGACGAGCAGTACTTC. Translating it yields CASSQDGRRGRDEQYF.

The rearrangement joins TRBV7-9 to TRBJ2-1, with D perhaps given as TRBD1 or TRBD2 (5 bases each). The V end lost 3 bases, the J end lost 2 bases, and 8 bases lay between the germline ends. CDR1 is SEHNR, CDR2 FQNEAQ, per germline (reference sequence). This CDR3 comprises 14 residues. CDR3 coding DNA: TGTGCCAGCAGCTTCCCGGGACCCTACAATGAGCAGTTCTTC. Residues: CASSFPGPYNEQFF.

In regard to this clone: The sample has other DNA sequences that encode this CDR3 too. This chain links TRBV9 with TRBJ1-2; no firm D call. V was clipped by 4 bases and J by 0 bases, with 10 bases between them. Germline V lookup: CDR1 SGDLS, CDR2 YYNGEE. This CDR3 has 14 amino acids. CDR3 DNA sequence: TGTGCCAGCAGCCCCTCTGGGGCTAACTATGGCTACACCTTC. Translated: CASSPSGANYGYTF.

On this clone itself: The sample has other DNA sequences that encode this CDR3 too. V usage is TRBV27 and J usage is TRBJ1-3; possibly TRBD1 for D (5 bases). Trimming cost V 6 bases and J 2 bases, with 11 bases left between them. This CDR3 is built from 14 residues. Germline V gene sequence: CDR1 MNHEY, CDR2 SMNVEV (reference sequence). In nucleotides, the CDR3 is TGTGCCAGCAGCTTGGGGGGTACTGGAAACACCATATATTTT. Its translation: CASSLGGTGNTIYF.

The V and J genes are TRBV27 and TRBJ1-5; possibly TRBD1 for D (5 bases). Per germline, CDR1 MNHEY and CDR2 SMNVEV (reference sequence). Trimming removed 0 bases at V and 6 bases at J, with 9 bases between. The CDR3 length is 14 residues. CDR3 in DNA: TGTGCCAGCAGTTTATCGAGGGGTCCTCAGCCCCAGCATTTT. It translates to CASSLSRGPQPQHF.

The chain recombines TRBV9 with TRBJ2-3; TRBD2 matches at 9 bases. There are 17 residues in the CDR3. Germline V lookup: CDR1 SGDLS, CDR2 YYNGEE. J gave up 2 bases and V 4 bases, and 11 bases lay outside the gene matches. The CDR3 here is CASSLDATSGSTDTQYF. The DNA of the CDR3 is TGTGCCAGCAGCTTAGATGCGACTAGCGGTTCCACAGATACGCAGTATTTT. The full variable domain, rest sourced from reference TRBV9 and TRBJ2-3, is DSGVTQTPKHLITATGQRVTLRCSPRSGDLSVYWYQQSLDQGLQFLIQYYNGEERAKGNILERFSAQQFPDLHSELNLSSLELGDSALYFCASSLDATSGSTDTQYFGPGTRLTVL.

The chain combines TRBV25-1 with TRBJ2-1, with TRBD2 matching over 10 bases. CDR1 and CDR2 from the germline V gene are MGHDK and SYGVNS. CDR3 length: 15 amino acids. J was trimmed by 2 bases and V by 2 bases; bases with no gene match: 0. CDR3 DNA sequence: TGTGCCAGCAGTGAAGGGACTAGCGCCTACAATGAGCAGTTCTTC. This encodes CASSEGTSAYNEQFF.

This chain uses TRBV5-4 with TRBJ2-2, with D uncertain. Germline CDR1 is SGHNT and CDR2 is YYREEE (reference sequence). The CDR3 contains 16 residues. Trimming removed 0 bases at V and 4 bases at J, with 13 bases between. Written as DNA, the CDR3 is TGTGCCAGCAGCTTGGTGGAGAATCCGGGCACCGGGGAGCTGTTTTTT. This sequence encodes CASSLVENPGTGELFF.

V is TRBV6-5 and J is TRBJ2-1; possibly TRBD2 for D (5 bases). Germline V lookup: CDR1 MNHEY, CDR2 SVGAGI. The CDR3 is 13 amino acids. V shed 2 bases and J shed 9 bases, with 11 bases lying between them. This CDR3 is CASSYALRGEQFF. CDR3 DNA: TGTGCCAGCAGTTACGCGCTCCGGGGTGAGCAGTTCTTC.

The chain employs TRBV16 and TRBJ1-1; no clear D gene. Germline CDR1 is KGHSY and CDR2 is FQNENV. V gave up 1 base and J gave up 4 bases, with 13 bases separating them. CDR3 length: 15 residues. The CDR3 sequence: CASSQYSTQPTEAFF. In nucleotides, the CDR3 is TGTGCCAGCAGCCAATACTCCACCCAGCCCACTGAAGCTTTCTTT.

There are a few counts of this clone. The chain employs TRBV7-2 and TRBJ2-7; no definite D call. The CDR3 spans 12 residues. V lost 4 bases, J lost 9 bases, and 13 bases lay in between. Germline V gene sequence: CDR1 SGHTA, CDR2 FQGNSA. The CDR3 DNA reads as TGTGCCAGCAGCTCCCCGCCCTTCGGGCAGTACTTC. Protein product: CASSSPPFGQYF.

The chain is built from TRBV6-5 and TRBJ2-7; D might be TRBD1 or TRBD2, each matching 5 bases. The germline V gene encodes CDR1 MNHEY and CDR2 SVGAGI. Trimming pared 5 bases from V and 0 bases from J, leaving 8 bases between. The CDR3 is made up of 13 amino acids. DNA of the CDR3: TGTGCCAGCAGTAGGGACGGCTCCTACGAGCAGTACTTC. Translated: CASSRDGSYEQYF.